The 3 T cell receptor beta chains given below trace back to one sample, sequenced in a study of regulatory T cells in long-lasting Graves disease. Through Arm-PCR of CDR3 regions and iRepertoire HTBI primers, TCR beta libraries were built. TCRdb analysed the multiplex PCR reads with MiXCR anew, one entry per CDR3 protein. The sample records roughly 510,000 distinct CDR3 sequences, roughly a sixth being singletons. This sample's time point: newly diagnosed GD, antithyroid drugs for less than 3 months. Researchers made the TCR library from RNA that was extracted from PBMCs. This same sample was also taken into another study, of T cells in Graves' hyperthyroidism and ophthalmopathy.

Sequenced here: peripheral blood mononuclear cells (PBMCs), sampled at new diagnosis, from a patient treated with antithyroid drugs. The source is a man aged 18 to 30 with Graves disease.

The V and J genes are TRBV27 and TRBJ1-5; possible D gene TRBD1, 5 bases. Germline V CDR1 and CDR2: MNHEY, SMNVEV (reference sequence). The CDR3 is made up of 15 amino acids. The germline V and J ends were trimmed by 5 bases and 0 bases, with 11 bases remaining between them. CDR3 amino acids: CASSRQYHSNQPQHF. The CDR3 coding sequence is TGTGCCAGCAGTCGACAGTATCATAGCAATCAGCCCCAGCATTTT.

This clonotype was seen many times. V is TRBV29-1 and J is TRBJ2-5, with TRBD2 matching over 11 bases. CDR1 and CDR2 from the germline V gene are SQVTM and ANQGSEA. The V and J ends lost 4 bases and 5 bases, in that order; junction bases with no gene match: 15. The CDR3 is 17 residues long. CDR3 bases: TGCAGCGTTGCTGCGGGACTAGCGGTCCCCCCGGGCGAGACCCAGTACTTC. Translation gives CSVAAGLAVPPGETQYF.

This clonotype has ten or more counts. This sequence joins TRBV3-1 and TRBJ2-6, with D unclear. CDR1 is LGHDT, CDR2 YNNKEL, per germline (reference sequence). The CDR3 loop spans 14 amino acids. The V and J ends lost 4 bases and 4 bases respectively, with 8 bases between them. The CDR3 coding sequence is TGTGCCAGCAGCCTAATAGCCGGGGCCAACGTCCTGACTTTC. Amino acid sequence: CASSLIAGANVLTF.